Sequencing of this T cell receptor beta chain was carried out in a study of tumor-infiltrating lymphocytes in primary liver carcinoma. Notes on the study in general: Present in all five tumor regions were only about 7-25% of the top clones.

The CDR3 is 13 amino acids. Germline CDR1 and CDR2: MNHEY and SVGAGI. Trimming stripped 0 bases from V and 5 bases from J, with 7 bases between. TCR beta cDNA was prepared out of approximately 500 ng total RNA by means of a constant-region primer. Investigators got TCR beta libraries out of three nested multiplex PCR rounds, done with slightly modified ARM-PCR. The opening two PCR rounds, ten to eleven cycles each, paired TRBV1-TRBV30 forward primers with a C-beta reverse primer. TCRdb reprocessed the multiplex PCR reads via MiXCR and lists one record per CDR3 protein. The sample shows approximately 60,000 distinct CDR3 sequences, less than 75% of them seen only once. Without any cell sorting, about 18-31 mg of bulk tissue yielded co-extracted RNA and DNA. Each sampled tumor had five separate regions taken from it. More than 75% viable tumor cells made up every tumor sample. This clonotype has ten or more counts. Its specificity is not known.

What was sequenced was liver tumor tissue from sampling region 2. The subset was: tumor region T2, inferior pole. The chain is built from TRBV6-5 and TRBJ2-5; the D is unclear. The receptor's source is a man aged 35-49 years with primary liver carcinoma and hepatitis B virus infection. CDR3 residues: CASSYSFGETQYF. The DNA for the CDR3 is TGTGCCAGCAGTTACTCCTTTGGGGAGACCCAGTACTTC.